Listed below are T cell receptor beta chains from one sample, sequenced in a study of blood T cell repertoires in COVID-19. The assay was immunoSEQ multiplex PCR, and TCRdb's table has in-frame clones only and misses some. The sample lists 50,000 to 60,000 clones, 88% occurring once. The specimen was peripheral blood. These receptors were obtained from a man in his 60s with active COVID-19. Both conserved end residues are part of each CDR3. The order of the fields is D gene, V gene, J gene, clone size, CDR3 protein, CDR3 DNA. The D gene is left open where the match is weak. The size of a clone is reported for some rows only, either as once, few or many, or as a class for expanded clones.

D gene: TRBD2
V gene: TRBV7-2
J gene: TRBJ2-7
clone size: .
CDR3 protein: CASSLLAGGSYEQYF
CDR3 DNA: TGTGCCAGCAGCCTACTAGCGGGAGGGAGCTACGAGCAGTACTTC

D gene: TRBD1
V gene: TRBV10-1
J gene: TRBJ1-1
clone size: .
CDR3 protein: CASSQTGITEAFF
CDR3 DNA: TGCGCCAGCAGCCAGACAGGGATCACTGAAGCTTTCTTT

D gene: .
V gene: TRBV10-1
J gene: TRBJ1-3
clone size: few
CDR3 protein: CASSPRPGMEGNTIYF
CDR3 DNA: TGCGCCAGCAGTCCCCGTCCGGGGATGGAGGGAAACACCATATATTTT

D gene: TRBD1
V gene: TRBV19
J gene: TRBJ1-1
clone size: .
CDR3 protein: CASTQTETGVRTEAFF
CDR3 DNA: TGTGCCAGTACTCAAACGGAGACAGGGGTGAGGACTGAAGCTTTCTTT

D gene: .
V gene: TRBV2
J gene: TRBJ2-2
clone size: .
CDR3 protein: CASSETRGTGELFF
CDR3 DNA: TGTGCCAGCAGTGAAACCAGGGGTACCGGGGAGCTGTTTTTT

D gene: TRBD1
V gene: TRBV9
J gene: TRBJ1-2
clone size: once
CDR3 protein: CASSVGTGDWDGYTF
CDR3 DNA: TGTGCCAGCAGCGTCGGGACAGGGGATTGGGATGGCTACACCTTC

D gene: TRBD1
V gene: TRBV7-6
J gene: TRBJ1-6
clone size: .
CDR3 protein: CASSLLGRGQVNPPLHF
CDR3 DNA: TGTGCCAGCAGCTTACTAGGCAGGGGACAGGTTAATCCACCCCTCCACTTT

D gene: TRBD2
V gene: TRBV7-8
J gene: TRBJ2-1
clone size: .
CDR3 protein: CASSRRTSGQYNEQFF
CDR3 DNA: TGTGCCAGCAGCCGCCGGACTAGCGGACAATACAATGAGCAGTTCTTC

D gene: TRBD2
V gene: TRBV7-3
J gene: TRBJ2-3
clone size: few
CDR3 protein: CASSRLAGDTDTQYF
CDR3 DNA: TGTGCCAGCAGCAGACTAGCGGGAGACACAGATACGCAGTATTTT

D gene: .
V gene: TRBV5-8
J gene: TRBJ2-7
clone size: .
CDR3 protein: CASSYGGTRSYEQYF
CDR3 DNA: TGTGCCAGCAGCTATGGGGGCACGAGGTCCTACGAGCAGTACTTC

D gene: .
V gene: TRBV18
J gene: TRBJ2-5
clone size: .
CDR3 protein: CASSSQGSQETQYF
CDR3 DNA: TGTGCCAGCTCATCCCAGGGCTCCCAAGAGACCCAGTACTTC

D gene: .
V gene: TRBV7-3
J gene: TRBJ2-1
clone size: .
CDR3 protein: CASSLLGGAEEFF
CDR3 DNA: TGTGCCAGCAGCTTATTAGGCGGGGCCGAGGAGTTCTTC

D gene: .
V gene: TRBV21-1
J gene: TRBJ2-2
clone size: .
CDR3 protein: CASSKEVGTSGRAGHRELFF
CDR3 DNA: TGTGCCAGCAGCAAAGAGGTGGGGACTAGCGGGAGGGCCGGGCACCGGGAGCTGTTTTTT

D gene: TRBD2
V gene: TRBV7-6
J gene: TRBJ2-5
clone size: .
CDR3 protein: CASSLRVSGRAEETQYF
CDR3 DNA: TGTGCCAGCAGCTTAAGGGTTAGCGGGAGGGCCGAGGAGACCCAGTACTTC

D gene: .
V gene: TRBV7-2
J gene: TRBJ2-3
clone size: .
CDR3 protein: CASSLVVAGSGIDTQYF
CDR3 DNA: TGTGCCAGCAGCTTAGTGGTTGCGGGGTCGGGGATAGATACGCAGTATTTT

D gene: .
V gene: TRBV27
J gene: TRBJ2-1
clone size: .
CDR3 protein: CASSGQGGHNEQFF
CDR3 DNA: TGTGCCAGCAGTGGACAGGGAGGGCACAATGAGCAGTTCTTC

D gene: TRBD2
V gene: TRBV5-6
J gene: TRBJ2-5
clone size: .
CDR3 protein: CASSPLAGAQETQYF
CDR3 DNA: TGTGCCAGCAGCCCGCTAGCGGGAGCCCAAGAGACCCAGTACTTC

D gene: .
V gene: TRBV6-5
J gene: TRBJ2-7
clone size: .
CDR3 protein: CASSLGAREQYF
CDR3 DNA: TGTGCCAGCTCTCTGGGGGCGCGGGAGCAGTACTTC

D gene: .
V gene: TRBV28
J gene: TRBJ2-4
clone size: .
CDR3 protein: CASSFLRGSGKNIQYF
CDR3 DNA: TGTGCCAGCAGTTTCCTTCGGGGTAGCGGCAAAAACATTCAGTACTTC